This TCR beta chain was recovered during a study of blood T cell repertoires in COVID-19. Participants spanned ages about 18 to 90 years and resided in 20 to 25 US areas. What the recovered Cohort 3 donors had was two negative PCRs, clearance, or symptom resolution. This CDR3 contains 16 residues. Germline loops: CDR1 SGHRS, CDR2 YFSETQ. The ends lost 5 bases at V and 3 bases at J; junction bases unmatched: 10. Per the original data handling: Reference gene primer amplification in the assay estimated nucleated cell counts. Here immunoSEQ multiplex PCR was the method, and the copy in TCRdb shows in-frame clones only, minus some. The D gene and trimming were derived from the DNA, and the V and J assignments and clone size from that table. This table holds about 250,000 clones, approximately 83% found once.

The chain has TRBV5-1 and TRBJ1-1; TRBD1 agrees at 10 bases. Source material: PBMCs or T cells enriched from blood (not recorded which). The sequence was collected from a man aged 50 to 60 who had recovered from COVID-19. The CDR3 is CASRRGTGDSYTEAFF. The CDR3 region has the DNA TGCGCCAGCAGACGAGGGACAGGGGACTCCTACACTGAAGCTTTCTTT. Combining the CDR3 with reference TRBV5-1 and TRBJ1-1 gives the whole variable domain KAGVTQTPRYLIKTRGQQVTLSCSPISGHRSVSWYQQTPGQGLQFLFEYFSETQRNKGNFPGRFSGRQFSNSRSEMNVSTLELGDSALYLCASRRGTGDSYTEAFFGQGTRLTVV.